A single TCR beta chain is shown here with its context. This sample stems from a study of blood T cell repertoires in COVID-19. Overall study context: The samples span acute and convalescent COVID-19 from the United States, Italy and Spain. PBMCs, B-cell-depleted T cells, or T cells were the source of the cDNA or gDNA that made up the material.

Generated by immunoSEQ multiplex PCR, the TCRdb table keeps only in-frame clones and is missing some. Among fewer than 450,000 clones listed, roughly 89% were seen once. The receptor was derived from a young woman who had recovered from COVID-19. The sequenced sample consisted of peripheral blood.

In DNA form, the CDR3 reads TGTGCCAGCAGTTTATCTGTCAGGGGCTATTCACCCCTCCACTTT. Protein: CASSLSVRGYSPLHF. The rearrangement joins TRBV27 to TRBJ1-6, with D perhaps TRBD1 (6 bases). This CDR3 has 15 amino acids. Germline V gives CDR1 MNHEY, CDR2 SMNVEV (reference sequence). V was cut by 0 bases and J by 8 bases, with 11 bases left in between.